These 28 T cell receptor beta chains were all obtained from the same sample, sequenced in a study of shared clonotypes between healthy human individuals. The method was immunoSEQ multiplex PCR; TCRdb's version includes in-frame clones alone and lacks a portion of them. Of about 2.3 million clones in the sample, around 92% were seen once. What was sequenced was naive CD4+ T cells from PBMCs. Subset given: CD45RA+ positively selected. The receptor set was obtained from a man aged 18 to 29 in good health. Some clones in this sample may be carry-over from other donors' samples.

To note about this clone: At one of its ends the junction is not consistent with the germline gene, which may arise from a read error. The rearrangement uses TRBV7-2 and TRBJ2-1; TRBD2 matches 10 bases. The CDR3 covers 14 residues. Germline values: CDR1 SGHTA, CDR2 FQGNSA. The CDR3 spells CASSLASLAGERFF. The CDR3 DNA is TGTGCCAGCAGCTTAGCTTCGCTAGCGGGAGAGCGGTTCTTC.

The DNA for the CDR3 is TGTGCCAGCAGTGATGACAGGGCCCTCTACGAGCAGTACTTC. Amino acids: CASSDDRALYEQYF. The chain is built from TRBV2 and TRBJ2-7; 7 nucleotides align to TRBD1. CDR3 size: 14 residues. The germline CDR1 and CDR2 sequences are SNHLY and FYNNEI. V lost 3 bases and J lost 3; bases outside the gene matches: 5.

The chain is built from TRBV18 and TRBJ1-5; no reliable D call. The ends were cut back, 5 bases at V and 1 base at J, with 15 bases in the middle. The germline V gene has CDR1 KGHSH and CDR2 LQKENI. The CDR3 runs 16 residues. The CDR3 spells CASSGSGPLSNQPQHF. DNA of the CDR3: TGTGCCAGCTCAGGGTCAGGTCCCCTCAGCAATCAGCCCCAGCATTTT.

The chain has TRBV30 and TRBJ2-7, with D tentatively TRBD1 (6 bases). Trimming removed 5 bases at V and 1 base at J, with 15 bases between. The CDR3 covers 14 residues. Germline loops: CDR1 GTSNPN, CDR2 SVGIG (reference sequence). The CDR3 DNA follows: TGTGCCTGGGTTACAGGGACCGGGTCCTACGAGCAGTACTTC. Translated, it gives CAWVTGTGSYEQYF.

This clone was seen only a few times. The chain combines TRBV27 with TRBJ2-7; 8 nucleotides match TRBD1. This CDR3 is 15 amino acids long. V trimming: 6 bases; J trimming: 0 bases; junction bases outside the gene matches: 7. Germline V CDR1 and CDR2: MNHEY, SMNVEV (reference sequence). The CDR3, as DNA: TGTGCCAGCAGATGGCCAGGACAGGGCTCCTACGAGCAGTACTTC. It encodes CASRWPGQGSYEQYF.

The chain employs TRBV7-2 and TRBJ2-1; a weak D match, TRBD1 (5 bases). CDR3 length: 15 amino acids. CDR1 is SGHTA and CDR2 is FQGNSA in the germline V gene. Trimming cost V 0 bases and J 6 bases, with 12 bases left between them. The CDR3 region is CASSLAQGISNEQFF. The CDR3 region has the DNA TGTGCCAGCAGCTTAGCGCAGGGAATCTCCAATGAGCAGTTCTTC.

Comment on this clone: The identical CDR3 is also encoded by other nucleotide sequences in the sample. V gene TRBV28 combines with J gene TRBJ2-7; 8 nucleotides agree with TRBD1. Germline V CDR1 and CDR2: MDHEN, SYDVKM. The V segment lost 4 bases and the J segment 4 bases; nucleotides outside the gene matches: 6. The CDR3 sequence is 14 residues long. CDR3 amino acids: CASSSRQGRYEQYF. The CDR3, as DNA: TGTGCCAGCAGTTCGCGACAGGGGAGGTACGAGCAGTACTTC. Together with reference TRBV28 and TRBJ2-7, the CDR3 gives the full variable domain: DVKVTQSSRYLVKRTGEKVFLECVQDMDHENMFWYRQDPGLGLRLIYFSYDVKMKEKGDIPEGYSVSREKKERFSLILESASTNQTSMYLCASSSRQGRYEQYFGPGTRLTVT.

V usage is TRBV4-3 and J usage is TRBJ2-1, with 8 bases matching TRBD2. From germline, CDR1 is LGHNA and CDR2 YSLEER. Germline trimming cut 0 bases from V and 8 bases from J; bases unmatched to any gene: 18. This CDR3 is 19 amino acids long. CDR3 sequence reads: CASSQDTSKGLVRMHEQFF. CDR3 nucleotides: TGCGCCAGCAGCCAAGATACGTCGAAGGGACTAGTGAGAATGCATGAGCAGTTCTTC.

The V gene is TRBV7-8, the J gene TRBJ1-2, with 11 bases matching TRBD1. The CDR3 is 15 residues long. Germline V gives CDR1 SGHVS, CDR2 FQNEAQ. V was pared by 4 bases and J by 4 bases, with 5 bases of the junction left unmatched. The chain's CDR3 is CASSWDRGAFYGYTF. The CDR3 bases are TGTGCCAGCAGCTGGGACAGGGGGGCCTTCTATGGCTACACCTTC.

The chain uses TRBV7-9 and TRBJ2-1, with 9 bases fitting TRBD2. The V gene end was trimmed by 7 bases and the J gene end by 1 base; junction bases not matched to a gene: 11. The germline gives CDR1 SEHNR, CDR2 FQNEAQ (reference sequence). The CDR3 has 17 residues. The CDR3 DNA sequence: TGTGCCAGCATCACTGCGGGAGGGCCTTCTTCCTACAATGAGCAGTTCTTC. As protein: CASITAGGPSSYNEQFF.

This clone was counted a few times. This sequence joins TRBV5-1 and TRBJ1-3, with D perhaps matching TRBD1 (5 bases). The CDR3 is made up of 15 amino acids. Per the germline V gene, CDR1 is SGHRS and CDR2 is YFSETQ. Trimming left V 2 bases short and J 0 bases short, with 9 bases between. CDR3 nucleotide sequence: TGCGCCAGCAGCTTAGGGGCCCTCTCTGGAAACACCATATATTTT. Residues: CASSLGALSGNTIYF.

The gene calls are TRBV21-1 and TRBJ2-7; TRBD2 is taken as the D call from the table, unchecked against the DNA. TRBV21-1 is marked as a pseudogene. The CDR3 spans 20 residues. Here the CDR3 reads CASSNGRQPSEFHDGYEQYF. As DNA, the CDR3 is TGTGCCAGCAGCAACGGCCGGCAGCCTAGCGAATTCCATGATGGCTACGAGCAGTACTTC.

This clone was recorded only once. The junction departs from germline at one end; a sequencing error may be responsible. The chain joins TRBV14 to TRBJ2-7; TRBD1 is a possible D gene (6 bases). The V gene's germline CDR1 is SGHDN and CDR2 FVKESK. CDR3 size: 12 residues. Written as DNA, the CDR3 is TGTGCCAGCAGCCAAGGTCCGGGACATGAGTCCTTC. This gives the protein CASSQGPGHESF.

The chain links TRBV28 to TRBJ1-4, with 9 bases identical to TRBD1. From germline, CDR1 is MDHEN and CDR2 SYDVKM. With 5 bases clipped from V and 12 bases from J, the junction kept 13 bases outside the gene matches. The CDR3 length is 15 residues. CDR3 nucleotide sequence: TGTGCCAGCAGTATTGGGGGACAGGGCGGTGGAGAACTGTTTTTT. Its translation is CASSIGGQGGGELFF.

The V gene is TRBV11-1, the J gene TRBJ1-1; D remains unclear. V gave up 5 bases and J gave up 2 bases, with 15 bases separating them. The CDR3 consists of 15 residues. Germline V gene lookup returns CDR1 SGHAT and CDR2 FQDESV (reference sequence). In DNA, the CDR3 is TGTGCCAGCAGCCCACGGCCCAGGATCAACACTGAAGCTTTCTTT. This translates into CASSPRPRINTEAFF.

This clone was detected only a few times. The genes are TRBV5-4 and TRBJ1-1; D gene unclear. The CDR3 loop spans 14 amino acids. Per the germline V gene, CDR1 is SGHNT and CDR2 is YYREEE (reference sequence). Trimming shortened V by 2 bases and J by 0 bases, and 8 bases separated the two germline ends. The CDR3 bases are TGTGCCAGCAGCTTTGGCGGCGTGAACACTGAAGCTTTCTTT. This encodes CASSFGGVNTEAFF. The full variable domain, its missing parts supplied by reference TRBV5-4 and TRBJ1-1, is ETGVTQSPTHLIKTRGQQVTLRCSSQSGHNTVSWYQQALGQGPQFIFQYYREEENGRGNFPPRFSGLQFPNYSSELNVNALELDDSALYLCASSFGGVNTEAFFGQGTRLTVV.

Comments on this clone: Additional DNA sequences in this sample encode the identical CDR3. The rearrangement joins TRBV19 to TRBJ2-2; D might be TRBD1 (5 bases). V shed 2 bases and J shed 4 bases, with 5 bases lying between them. The germline V gene has CDR1 LNHDA and CDR2 SQIVND (reference sequence). The CDR3 spans 13 residues. CDR3 sequence (DNA): TGTGCCAGTAGTATACAGGGCACCGGGGAGCTGTTTTTT. Amino acids: CASSIQGTGELFF.

The chain joins TRBV18 to TRBJ2-1; maybe TRBD2 (6 bases). The ends were cut back, 2 bases at V and 2 bases at J, with 10 bases in the middle. From germline, CDR1 is KGHSH and CDR2 LQKENI. The CDR3 spans 15 residues. The chain's CDR3 is CASSPTGDAYNEQFF. In DNA, the CDR3 is TGTGCCAGCTCACCAACGGGGGATGCCTACAATGAGCAGTTCTTC.

Here the CDR3 reads CASTRVETQYF. The CDR3 nucleotides read TGTGCCAGCACGCGGGTAGAGACCCAGTACTTC. The chain has TRBV2 and TRBJ2-5, with D perhaps matching TRBD2 (5 bases). V lost 7 bases to trimming and J lost 4 bases, with 7 bases between them. Germline V gene sequence: CDR1 SNHLY, CDR2 FYNNEI. The CDR3 extends over 11 amino acids.

The V call is TRBV6-6, the J call TRBJ2-3; D gene uncertain. CDR3 length equals 12 residues. Trimming took off 8 bases at V and 4 bases at J, with 10 bases between the two ends. The germline V gene encodes CDR1 MNHNY and CDR2 SVGAGI (reference sequence). This CDR3 is CASSNMADTQYF. The DNA for the CDR3 is TGTGCCAGCTCGAATATGGCAGATACGCAGTATTTT.

The chain combines TRBV7-9 with TRBJ1-3; the D gene is possibly TRBD1 (6 bases). The V end was cut by 11 bases, the J end by 4 bases, with 12 bases between. There are 12 residues in the CDR3. The V gene's germline CDR1 is SEHNR and CDR2 FQNEAQ (reference sequence). DNA for the CDR3: TGTGCCGCGGGGGCTGGAGGAAACACCATATATTTT. Amino acids: CAAGAGGNTIYF.

This sequence joins TRBV29-1 and TRBJ2-5, with D unresolved. The CDR3 runs 14 residues. The germline V gene encodes CDR1 SQVTM and CDR2 ANQGSEA. V shed 0 bases and J shed 1 base, with 9 bases lying between them. The CDR3 reads CSVEDSPAQETQYF. DNA of the CDR3: TGCAGCGTTGAAGATTCTCCAGCCCAAGAGACCCAGTACTTC.

The table lists this clone with a few counts. The chain couples TRBV28 to TRBJ1-1; a weak D match, TRBD1 (5 bases). V was clipped by 8 bases and J by 0 bases, with 10 bases between them. The CDR3 sequence is 13 residues long. Germline V gene sequence: CDR1 MDHEN, CDR2 SYDVKM. CDR3 residues: CASRGRVNTEAFF. CDR3 coding DNA: TGTGCCAGCCGGGGACGGGTGAACACTGAAGCTTTCTTT.

The chain uses TRBV5-1 and TRBJ2-5; no clear D. Trimming removed 2 bases at V and 2 bases at J, with 10 bases between. The germline CDR1 and CDR2 sequences are SGHRS and YFSETQ. The CDR3 extends over 14 amino acids. For the CDR3, the DNA is TGCGCCAGCAGCTTACAAGCCTTTCAAGAGACCCAGTACTTC. It translates to CASSLQAFQETQYF.

The chain recombines TRBV28 with TRBJ1-5; perhaps TRBD1 as D (6 bases). The V end lost 2 bases, the J end lost 2 bases, and 13 bases lay between the germline ends. Germline CDR1 and CDR2: MDHEN and SYDVKM. The CDR3 contains 16 residues. The CDR3 here is CASSLVRGQGNQPQHF. Written as DNA, the CDR3 is TGTGCCAGCAGTTTAGTTCGGGGGCAAGGCAATCAGCCCCAGCATTTT. The whole variable domain, remainder taken from reference TRBV28 and TRBJ1-5, is DVKVTQSSRYLVKRTGEKVFLECVQDMDHENMFWYRQDPGLGLRLIYFSYDVKMKEKGDIPEGYSVSREKKERFSLILESASTNQTSMYLCASSLVRGQGNQPQHFGDGTRLSIL.

The chain recombines TRBV7-2 with TRBJ1-1; the D is unclear. Germline V CDR1 and CDR2: SGHTA, FQGNSA. The germline V and J ends were trimmed by 8 bases and 1 base, with 8 bases remaining between them. The CDR3 extends over 12 amino acids. CDR3 residues: CASGERNTEAFF. CDR3 DNA: TGTGCCAGCGGAGAACGGAACACTGAAGCTTTCTTT.

Of note for this clone: Other DNA sequences in the sample encode the same CDR3. The chain employs TRBV5-1 and TRBJ2-1; TRBD1 matches at 7 bases. The junction had 6 bases not matched to a gene; V was cut back by 5 bases and J by 4 bases. The CDR3 contains 14 residues. The germline CDR1 and CDR2 sequences are SGHRS and YFSETQ. CDR3 nucleotides: TGCGCCAGCAGGCCGGGACAGTCATACAATGAGCAGTTCTTC. As protein: CASRPGQSYNEQFF.

In its sample, this clone was seen a few times. This specimen includes other DNA sequences encoding the same CDR3. This chain links TRBV5-1 with TRBJ1-5, with D perhaps TRBD1 (5 bases). Per germline, CDR1 SGHRS and CDR2 YFSETQ. The CDR3 extends over 13 amino acids. V shed 0 bases and J shed 5 bases, with 6 bases lying between them. The CDR3 nucleotides read TGCGCCAGCAGCTTGGGGGGCGATCAGCCCCAGCATTTT. Translation: CASSLGGDQPQHF.